Listed here are 25 T cell receptor beta chains from one sample, sequenced in a study of technical replicates of blood from a few donors. Only in-frame clones appear in the TCRdb table, and some are missing; sequencing was by immunoSEQ multiplex PCR. The table records under 100,000 clones, around 94% of them present only once. The sequenced material came from T cells isolated from PBMCs. Source of these receptors: a human donor in good health.

V is TRBV18 and J is TRBJ2-1; TRBD2 agrees at 13 bases. CDR3 length: 18 residues. Trimming removed 6 bases from V and 4 bases from J; junction bases left unmatched: 12. The germline gives CDR1 KGHSH, CDR2 LQKENI. In DNA, the CDR3 is TGTGCCAGCTCCCCTCCGGGACTAGCGGGAAACTCTTACAATGAGCAGTTCTTC. This gives the protein CASSPPGLAGNSYNEQFF.

The chain has TRBV25-1 and TRBJ1-2; 7 nucleotides agree with TRBD1. Germline CDR1 MGHDK, CDR2 SYGVNS. Trimming removed 2 bases from V and 1 base from J; junction bases left unmatched: 4. There are 15 residues in the CDR3. The CDR3 region has the DNA TGTGCCAGCAGTGAAGCCAGGGGGATTAACTATGGCTACACCTTC. Translated: CASSEARGINYGYTF.

This chain joins TRBV2 and TRBJ1-2, with D possibly TRBD1 on 5 matching bases. Germline V gives CDR1 SNHLY, CDR2 FYNNEI. This CDR3 comprises 15 residues. Trimming shortened V by 3 bases and J by 8 bases, and 19 bases separated the two germline ends. CDR3 region: CASSDGTQNTRGYTF. The CDR3 region has the DNA TGTGCCAGCAGTGACGGGACTCAAAACACAAGGGGCTACACCTTC.

V and J are TRBV7-2 and TRBJ2-3, with D unclear. CDR1 and CDR2 from the germline V gene are SGHTA and FQGNSA. The V and J ends lost 6 bases and 0 bases respectively, with 10 bases between them. CDR3 size: 14 residues. The DNA for the CDR3 is TGTGCCAGCAGGTCCTCCGTGAGCACAGATACGCAGTATTTT. Encoded protein: CASRSSVSTDTQYF.

The chain links TRBV28 to TRBJ2-5; 10 bases align to TRBD2. The ends lost 2 bases at V and 2 bases at J; junction bases unmatched: 17. This CDR3 spans 20 amino acids. From germline, CDR1 is MDHEN and CDR2 SYDVKM. For the CDR3, the DNA is TGTGCCAGCAGTTTACCATCCCGTGCGTGGCTAGCGGGGGAGCAAGAGACCCAGTACTTC. Its protein product is CASSLPSRAWLAGEQETQYF.

CDR3 residues: CATSVGREGSEQYF. For the CDR3, the DNA is TGTGCCACCAGCGTAGGGAGGGAGGGCAGCGAGCAGTACTTC. The chain carries TRBV15 and TRBJ2-7, with 7 nucleotides matching TRBD2. V lost 5 bases and J lost 6; bases outside the gene matches: 10. This CDR3 has 14 amino acids. CDR1 is LNHNV and CDR2 is YYDKDF in the germline V gene (reference sequence).

The gene calls are TRBV21-1 and TRBJ2-7; TRBD2 is taken as the D call from the table, unchecked against the DNA. TRBV21-1 is a pseudogene segment. This CDR3 has 15 residues. DNA of the CDR3: TGTGCCAGCAGCAAAGGGAGGAAGCCCGCCTACGAGCAGTACTTC. Translation: CASSKGRKPAYEQYF.

The chain joins TRBV27 to TRBJ2-7; 9 nucleotides align to TRBD1. The CDR3 is 15 residues long. Looked up from germline, CDR1 is MNHEY and CDR2 is SMNVEV (reference sequence). After removal of 11 bases from V and 6 bases from J, the junction contained 17 bases not matched to a gene. The CDR3 region is CARSRAGQGVSEQYF. In DNA, the CDR3 is TGTGCCCGAAGCAGAGCGGGACAGGGAGTGAGCGAGCAGTACTTC.

The rearrangement uses TRBV2 and TRBJ1-5, with no clear D. Between the trimmed V and J ends, which lost 10 bases and 5 bases, there was a span of 15 bases. CDR3 length: 13 amino acids. Per germline, CDR1 SNHLY and CDR2 FYNNEI. CDR3 DNA: TGTGCCATCCGATTGTATATAGATCAGCCCCAGCATTTT. Residues: CAIRLYIDQPQHF.

The chain joins TRBV5-1 to TRBJ1-5; no clear D. Between the trimmed V and J ends, which lost 1 base and 1 base, there was a span of 9 bases. The CDR3 consists of 15 residues. Germline V gene data show CDR1 as SGHRS and CDR2 as YFSETQ. The CDR3 region is CASSLSVGSNQPQHF. The CDR3, as DNA: TGCGCCAGCAGCTTGAGCGTTGGGAGCAATCAGCCCCAGCATTTT.

The chain has TRBV19 and TRBJ1-5; the D is unclear. V shed 4 bases and J shed 5 bases, with 21 bases lying between them. Germline loops: CDR1 LNHDA, CDR2 SQIVND (reference sequence). CDR3 size: 17 residues. CDR3 bases: TGTGCCAGTAGTACCTACCCCAGACATGCCGGGGATCAGCCCCAGCATTTT. Its protein product is CASSTYPRHAGDQPQHF.

The CDR3 sequence is CASSNRGGADPRALFF. The CDR3 coding sequence is TGCGCCAGCAGCAACAGGGGGGGGGCTGACCCCAGGGCCCTGTTTTTT. The rearrangement joins TRBV5-1 to TRBJ2-2; the D gene is possibly TRBD1 (8 bases). Looked up from germline, CDR1 is SGHRS and CDR2 is YFSETQ. This CDR3 comprises 16 residues. Trimming shortened V by 4 bases and J by 14 bases, and 27 bases separated the two germline ends.

The chain uses TRBV7-2 and TRBJ2-7; 11 positions match TRBD2. The length of the CDR3 is 15 residues. Germline loops: CDR1 SGHTA, CDR2 FQGNSA. V shed 5 bases and J 2 bases; nucleotides not matched to a gene: 5. The CDR3 sequence: CASSRSSGGTYEQYF. The DNA of the CDR3 is TGTGCCAGCAGCAGATCTAGCGGGGGGACCTACGAGCAGTACTTC.

The chain employs TRBV2 and TRBJ2-7, with D possibly being TRBD1 (6 bases). The CDR3 extends over 15 amino acids. The V and J ends lost 9 bases and 2 bases respectively, with 20 bases between them. The germline V gene has CDR1 SNHLY and CDR2 FYNNEI. Here the CDR3 DNA reads TGTGCCAGGGGGATCACACAGGGTAACACCTACGAGCAGTACTTC. Protein: CARGITQGNTYEQYF. The complete variable domain, with remaining parts taken from reference TRBV2 and TRBJ2-7, reads EPEVTQTPSHQVTQMGQEVILRCVPISNHLYFYWYRQILGQKVEFLVSFYNNEISEKSEIFDDQFSVERPDGSNFTLKIRSTKLEDSAMYFCARGITQGNTYEQYFGPGTRLTVT.

V gene TRBV2 combines with J gene TRBJ1-5; D is perhaps TRBD1 (6 bases). V gave up 6 bases and J gave up 2 bases, with 14 bases separating them. The CDR3 extends over 15 amino acids. The germline V gene has CDR1 SNHLY and CDR2 FYNNEI. CDR3 coding DNA: TGTGCCAGCAGGGTAGACAGGCGGGGCAATCAGCCCCAGCATTTT. Protein product: CASRVDRRGNQPQHF. The full variable domain, rest sourced from reference TRBV2 and TRBJ1-5, is EPEVTQTPSHQVTQMGQEVILRCVPISNHLYFYWYRQILGQKVEFLVSFYNNEISEKSEIFDDQFSVERPDGSNFTLKIRSTKLEDSAMYFCASRVDRRGNQPQHFGDGTRLSIL.

The chain carries TRBV10-3 and TRBJ1-1, with D tentatively TRBD1 (6 bases). Trimming shortened V by 4 bases and J by 6 bases, and 12 bases separated the two germline ends. This CDR3 has 13 amino acids. Germline V gene data show CDR1 as ENHRY and CDR2 as SYGVKD. CDR3 in DNA: TGTGCCATCAGTGTAGACAGGTTAGCTGAAGCTTTCTTT. Residues: CAISVDRLAEAFF.

The chain combines TRBV9 with TRBJ2-3; 8 nucleotides align to TRBD1. CDR1 and CDR2 from the germline V gene are SGDLS and YYNGEE. This CDR3 contains 15 residues. The trim removed 3 bases at V and 3 bases at J, leaving 6 bases unmatched. The CDR3 reads CASSARDRLTDTQYF. The CDR3 DNA reads as TGTGCCAGCAGCGCCCGGGACAGGCTTACAGATACGCAGTATTTT.

For the CDR3, the DNA is TGTGCCAGCAGTGAATTGCGGACAGGGGGCGCGGACGAGCAGTACTTC. Amino acid sequence: CASSELRTGGADEQYF. The chain links TRBV6-1 to TRBJ2-7, with 11 bases identical to TRBD1. V gave up 2 bases and J gave up 5 bases; unmatched junction bases: 8. The V gene's germline CDR1 is MNHNS and CDR2 SASEGT. The CDR3 contains 16 residues.

The V gene is TRBV5-1, the J gene TRBJ1-3; D is undetermined. The CDR3 has 16 residues. Deletions cut 0 bases from V and 0 bases from J, with 10 bases between. CDR1 is SGHRS, CDR2 YFSETQ, per germline. CDR3 DNA sequence: TGCGCCAGCAGCTTGGCCGTAGGAGACTCTGGAAACACCATATATTTT. This codes for CASSLAVGDSGNTIYF. The complete variable domain, with remaining parts taken from reference TRBV5-1 and TRBJ1-3, reads KAGVTQTPRYLIKTRGQQVTLSCSPISGHRSVSWYQQTPGQGLQFLFEYFSETQRNKGNFPGRFSGRQFSNSRSEMNVSTLELGDSALYLCASSLAVGDSGNTIYFGEGSWLTVV.

The chain carries TRBV13 and TRBJ2-1, with 8 bases aligning to TRBD1. The length of the CDR3 is 14 residues. Losses at the gene ends were 4 bases for V and 4 bases for J; bases not matched to a gene: 3. Germline-derived CDR1 and CDR2 are PRHDT and FYEKMQ (reference sequence). The CDR3 sequence is CASSSQGVYNEQFF. The CDR3 region has the DNA TGTGCCAGCAGCTCACAGGGGGTTTACAATGAGCAGTTCTTC. Full variable domain (outside the CDR3, taken from reference TRBV13 and TRBJ2-1): AAGVIQSPRHLIKEKRETATLKCYPIPRHDTVYWYQQGPGQDPQFLISFYEKMQSDKGSIPDRFSAQQFSDYHSELNMSSLELGDSALYFCASSSQGVYNEQFFGPGTRLTVL.

The chain recombines TRBV7-7 with TRBJ2-2; TRBD1 might be the D (6 bases). V lost 4 bases and J lost 5, with 17 bases in between. The CDR3 is made up of 16 amino acids. Germline assignment: CDR1 SSHAT and CDR2 FNYEAQ (reference sequence). The CDR3 DNA follows: TGTGCCAGCAGCTCGAAAGGGGGAGCAGGTACCGGGGAGCTGTTTTTT. Amino acid sequence: CASSSKGGAGTGELFF.

The chain joins TRBV10-2 to TRBJ1-1; D gene unclear. V dropped 8 bases and J dropped 0 bases, with 10 bases sitting between them. The V gene's germline CDR1 is WSHSY and CDR2 SAAADI. The length of the CDR3 is 13 residues. The CDR3 bases are TGCGCCAGCTCTTCTTCTTTGAACACTGAAGCTTTCTTT. It encodes CASSSSLNTEAFF.

CDR3 coding DNA: TGTGCCAGTAGCCCCGCGACAGCCGCTAACTATGGCTACACCTTC. Residues: CASSPATAANYGYTF. The V gene is TRBV19, the J gene TRBJ1-2; D is possibly TRBD1 (5 bases). Deletions cut 6 bases from V and 0 bases from J, with 14 bases between. CDR3 length: 15 amino acids. Germline V gene sequence: CDR1 LNHDA, CDR2 SQIVND (reference sequence).

This chain uses TRBV4-1 with TRBJ2-3, with TRBD2 as a possible D gene (5 bases). Germline CDR1 and CDR2: MGHRA and YSYEKL. This CDR3 is 14 amino acids long. The germline V and J ends were trimmed by 1 base and 6 bases, with 11 bases remaining between them. The CDR3 region has the DNA TGCGCCAGCAGCCAAGTGGGTCGGAGGGATACGCAGTATTTT. Its translation is CASSQVGRRDTQYF.

The gene calls are TRBV28 and TRBJ2-1, with TRBD2 identical over 10 bases. The germline V gene encodes CDR1 MDHEN and CDR2 SYDVKM. The CDR3 loop spans 14 amino acids. After removal of 5 bases from V and 4 bases from J, the junction contained 2 bases not matched to a gene. CDR3 region: CASSKLAGYNEQFF. The CDR3 bases are TGTGCCAGCAGTAAACTAGCGGGGTACAATGAGCAGTTCTTC.